This entry features one TCR beta chain sequence. All enrollees were about 18 to 89 years old and from about 25 US areas. Cohort assignment relied on participant-reported clinical history. This CDR3 is 15 amino acids long. Germline V gives CDR1 SGHKS, CDR2 YYEKEE (reference sequence). V was pared by 2 bases and J by 4 bases, with 14 bases between. Profiled with immunoSEQ multiplex PCR; TCRdb holds only in-frame clones, not every one. The data hold 360,000 or so clones, with roughly 87% observed a single time. The sample is drawn from a study of blood T cell repertoires in COVID-19. The clonotype was recovered from a woman in her 30s who had recovered from COVID-19. This chain uses TRBV5-5 with TRBJ2-3; a weak D match, TRBD2 (6 bases). The source material was PBMCs or T cells enriched from blood (not recorded which). CDR3 nucleotides: TGTGCCAGCAGCTTCGGCGGGGTAAGCGCAGATACGCAGTATTTT. This translates into CASSFGGVSADTQYF.